The next 27 T cell receptor beta chains were all read from a single sample in a study of shared clonotypes between healthy human individuals. The method was immunoSEQ multiplex PCR; TCRdb's version includes in-frame clones alone and lacks a portion of them. The table includes 470,000 or so clones, 70% to 85% detected once. Sequencing used PBMCs. The receptors here all came from a woman aged 40 to 50 in good health. Some clones in this sample may be carry-over from other donors' samples.

V usage is TRBV9 and J usage is TRBJ2-2; no definite D call. Deletions cut 0 bases from V and 3 bases from J, with 6 bases between. The germline V gene encodes CDR1 SGDLS and CDR2 YYNGEE. The CDR3 spans 14 residues. The CDR3 loop is CASSVVLDTGELFF. The CDR3 region has the DNA TGTGCCAGCAGCGTAGTTCTGGACACCGGGGAGCTGTTTTTT.

The V gene is TRBV18, the J gene TRBJ2-1, with 9 positions matching TRBD2. The CDR3 runs to 16 residues. Germline CDR1 is KGHSH and CDR2 is LQKENI. J lost 9 bases, V lost 0 bases, and 9 bases had no gene match. CDR3: CASSPPSGGRVGEQFF. CDR3 nucleotide sequence: TGTGCCAGCTCACCACCCAGCGGGGGGCGCGTCGGTGAGCAGTTCTTC.

Concerning this clone: A much larger clone is a single base away; this may be a read error. Other DNA sequences in this sample translate to the same CDR3. V usage is TRBV18 and J usage is TRBJ2-1, with a possible D match to TRBD2 (6 bases). Germline assignment: CDR1 KGHSH and CDR2 LQKENI. The CDR3 totals 14 residues. The CDR3 region is CASSPLQGGNEQFF. CDR3 bases: TGTGCCAGCTCGCCACTTCAGGGAGGTAATGAGCAGTTCTTC.

This sequence joins TRBV18 and TRBJ1-5; D is unresolved. The CDR3 is made up of 14 amino acids. Germline CDR1 KGHSH, CDR2 LQKENI. Trimming stripped 6 bases from V and 4 bases from J, with 13 bases between. The CDR3 DNA reads as TGTGCCAGCTCGCAATCTGGCAGTAATCAGCCCCAGCATTTT. Its protein is CASSQSGSNQPQHF.

The chain has TRBV18 and TRBJ2-5; a weak D match, TRBD2 (6 bases). With 4 bases removed from V and 2 bases from J, the gap between germline ends came to 8 bases. The CDR3 is 13 residues long. Germline V gene sequence: CDR1 KGHSH, CDR2 LQKENI. The DNA for the CDR3 is TGTGCCAGCTCACGCGGGACGCAAGAGACCCAGTACTTC. Its translation is CASSRGTQETQYF.

The rearrangement uses TRBV11-2 and TRBJ2-1; TRBD2 agrees at 7 bases. J lost 2 bases, V lost 4 bases, and 8 bases had no gene match. The CDR3 has 16 residues. The V gene's germline CDR1 is SGHAT and CDR2 FQNNGV. CDR3 sequence (DNA): TGTGCCAGCAGCTCCCCTCTAGCGGATCCCTACAATGAGCAGTTCTTC. It encodes CASSSPLADPYNEQFF.

This clone was observed many times. The sample has other DNA sequences that encode this CDR3 too. J is TRBJ1-5 and V is TRBV7-9, with D tentatively TRBD1 (6 bases). CDR1 and CDR2 from the germline V gene are SEHNR and FQNEAQ (reference sequence). With 1 base removed from V and 3 bases from J, the gap between germline ends came to 7 bases. The CDR3 runs to 14 residues. The CDR3 sequence is CASSLGDTNQPQHF. The CDR3 DNA follows: TGTGCCAGCAGCTTAGGGGACACCAATCAGCCCCAGCATTTT.

This chain uses TRBV7-2 with TRBJ1-1, with TRBD1 matching over 11 bases. Per germline, CDR1 SGHTA and CDR2 FQGNSA. This CDR3 region has 15 residues. After removal of 4 bases from V and 10 bases from J, the junction contained 11 bases not matched to a gene. The CDR3 sequence: CASSSLPGQGVRAFF. The CDR3 DNA follows: TGTGCCAGCAGCTCCCTGCCGGGACAGGGGGTTCGAGCTTTCTTT.

The rearrangement joins TRBV5-1 to TRBJ2-5; D not resolved. Near its end, the DNA agrees better with TRBJ2-7, so the J call may be wrong. The CDR3 has 15 residues. Germline V CDR1 and CDR2: SGHRS, YFSETQ. CDR3 nucleotides: TGCGCCAGCAGCTCTGGCGCAGGCTACTCCTACGAGCAGTACTTC. This gives the protein CASSSGAGYSYEQYF.

The chain has TRBV30 and TRBJ2-7, with D maybe TRBD2 (5 bases). V was pared by 5 bases and J by 7 bases, with 21 bases between. The CDR3 is 14 amino acids. Germline lookup yields CDR1 GTSNPN and CDR2 SVGIG (reference sequence). CDR3 nucleotides: TGTGCCTGGTCCACGGGATACCCGACCACGGAGCAGTACTTC. As protein: CAWSTGYPTTEQYF. Drawing the rest from reference TRBV30 and TRBJ2-7, the complete variable domain is SQTIHQWPATLVQPVGSPLSLECTVEGTSNPNLYWYRQAAGRGLQLLFYSVGIGQISSEVPQNLSASRPQDRQFILSSKKLLLSDSGFYLCAWSTGYPTTEQYFGPGTRLTVT.

The V gene is TRBV4-1, the J gene TRBJ2-7, with TRBD1 as a possible D gene (6 bases). CDR1 is MGHRA, CDR2 YSYEKL, per germline. CDR3 length equals 16 residues. V lost 1 base and J 0 bases, leaving 13 bases between the germline ends. The CDR3 here is CASSQGLQGPSYEQYF. The CDR3 nucleotides read TGCGCCAGCAGCCAAGGACTCCAGGGGCCCTCCTACGAGCAGTACTTC.

The chain recombines TRBV6-4 with TRBJ2-1, with 10 bases lining up with TRBD2. Germline V gene sequence: CDR1 MRHNA, CDR2 SNTAGT. Trimming took 4 bases from V and 8 from J; bases not matched to a gene: 8. The CDR3 is made up of 15 amino acids. The chain's CDR3 is CASSVELAGFDEQFF. The CDR3 DNA sequence: TGTGCCAGCAGTGTAGAACTAGCGGGATTCGATGAGCAGTTCTTC.

The chain uses TRBV5-1 and TRBJ2-6; perhaps TRBD2 as D (6 bases). The germline V gene has CDR1 SGHRS and CDR2 YFSETQ. V dropped 4 bases and J dropped 3 bases, with 14 bases sitting between them. This CDR3 comprises 16 residues. CDR3 protein: CASSREVGFGANVLTF. CDR3 sequence (DNA): TGCGCCAGCAGCAGGGAGGTAGGGTTTGGGGCCAACGTCCTGACTTTC.

V usage is TRBV7-9 and J usage is TRBJ2-2, with D possibly being TRBD1 (6 bases). The CDR3 is made up of 16 amino acids. Germline values: CDR1 SEHNR, CDR2 FQNEAQ (reference sequence). Deletions cut 5 bases from V and 0 bases from J, with 13 bases between. CDR3 region: CASSRLGQSNTGELFF. The CDR3 DNA reads TGTGCCAGCAGCCGGTTGGGACAATCGAACACCGGGGAGCTGTTTTTT.

This clone has a single count. The gene calls are TRBV6-6 and TRBJ2-3, with 9 bases matching TRBD2. The CDR3 runs 15 residues. Germline V gives CDR1 MNHNY, CDR2 SVGAGI (reference sequence). Unmatched junction bases numbered 7, after V lost 6 bases and J lost 3 bases. As DNA, the CDR3 is TGTGCCAGCAGGTGGACTAGCGTGGAGACAGATACGCAGTATTTT. It yields the protein CASRWTSVETDTQYF.

Note on this clone: This specimen includes other DNA sequences encoding the same CDR3. This chain links TRBV5-1 with TRBJ2-2; D ambiguous. Trimming stripped 4 bases from V and 2 bases from J, with 3 bases between. Germline V lookup: CDR1 SGHRS, CDR2 YFSETQ. This CDR3 region has 12 residues. Here the CDR3 DNA reads TGCGCCAGCAGCCTTAACACCGGGGAGCTGTTTTTT. Translating it yields CASSLNTGELFF.

This clone was picked up one time. This rearrangement joins TRBV7-8 to TRBJ1-5; D is uncertain. Germline V lookup: CDR1 SGHVS, CDR2 FQNEAQ. This CDR3 contains 15 residues. Deletions cut 5 bases from V and 7 bases from J, with 18 bases between. As DNA, the CDR3 is TGTGCCAGCAGCAAGGCACCGCTTTCTTCGCAGCCCCAGCATTTT. Amino acid sequence: CASSKAPLSSQPQHF.

This chain links TRBV2 with TRBJ1-5; possibly TRBD1 for D (5 bases). Germline CDR1 is SNHLY and CDR2 is FYNNEI. Trimming cost V 6 bases and J 0 bases, with 9 bases left between them. The CDR3 totals 14 residues. The CDR3 sequence: CASRGDFSNQPQHF. DNA of the CDR3: TGTGCCAGCAGAGGGGACTTTAGCAATCAGCCCCAGCATTTT.

This chain uses TRBV19 with TRBJ1-2; weak D call: TRBD1 (6 bases). V was pared by 3 bases and J by 0 bases, with 14 bases between. There are 16 residues in the CDR3. Germline loops: CDR1 LNHDA, CDR2 SQIVND (reference sequence). Here the CDR3 reads CASSIWTDNSNYGYTF. In DNA, the CDR3 is TGTGCCAGTAGTATTTGGACAGACAATTCTAACTATGGCTACACCTTC.

This clone was found once. The chain joins TRBV25-1 to TRBJ2-1, with 13 bases fitting TRBD2. The V gene's germline CDR1 is MGHDK and CDR2 SYGVNS. V was pared by 2 bases and J by 0 bases, with 4 bases of the junction left unmatched. The CDR3 spans 18 residues. The CDR3 region is CASSETGTSGDSYNEQFF. CDR3 sequence (DNA): TGTGCCAGCAGTGAAACCGGGACTAGCGGGGACTCCTACAATGAGCAGTTCTTC.

This chain links TRBV13 with TRBJ2-5; no definite D call. Germline V CDR1 and CDR2: PRHDT, FYEKMQ (reference sequence). The CDR3 sequence is 14 residues long. The ends were cut back, 1 base at V and 2 bases at J, with 8 bases in the middle. Here the CDR3 DNA reads TGTGCCAGCAGCTTAGTAGTAAAACAAGAGACCCAGTACTTC. This codes for CASSLVVKQETQYF.

This sequence joins TRBV28 and TRBJ1-4, with D perhaps matching TRBD1 (6 bases). The CDR3 is made up of 14 amino acids. Trimming took 6 bases from V and 5 from J, leaving 13 bases between them. Germline lookup yields CDR1 MDHEN and CDR2 SYDVKM. CDR3 coding DNA: TGTGCCAGCAGACAGGGACGGGGAAATGAAAAACTGTTTTTT. It encodes CASRQGRGNEKLFF.

This chain joins TRBV15 and TRBJ1-2, with TRBD1 matching over 10 bases. In germline, CDR1 is LNHNV, CDR2 YYDKDF (reference sequence). V lost 0 bases to trimming and J lost 6 bases; unmatched junction nucleotides: 4. This CDR3 has 15 amino acids. The CDR3 nucleotides read TGTGCCACCAGCAGAGACTGGGGGACAGGGGATGGCTACACCTTC. Protein product: CATSRDWGTGDGYTF.

This sequence joins TRBV21-1 and TRBJ1-3; TRBD1, the D gene given by the table, was not confirmed from the DNA. TRBV21-1 is designated a pseudogene. The CDR3 runs to 16 residues. The CDR3 DNA reads TGTGCCAGCAGTCAAGGACAGGCACCGCGGGGAAACACCATATATTTT. It is translated as CASSQGQAPRGNTIYF.

The V and J genes are TRBV5-1 and TRBJ2-1; 15 nucleotides agree with TRBD2. Germline CDR1 reads SGHRS; CDR2 reads YFSETQ. CDR3 size: 19 residues. V lost 4 bases and J lost 0; bases outside the gene matches: 8. In DNA form, the CDR3 reads TGCGCCAGCAGCACGGGACTAGCGGGAGGCACCAGCTCCTACAATGAGCAGTTCTTC. Amino acids: CASSTGLAGGTSSYNEQFF. Complete variable domain (other parts from reference TRBV5-1 and TRBJ2-1): KAGVTQTPRYLIKTRGQQVTLSCSPISGHRSVSWYQQTPGQGLQFLFEYFSETQRNKGNFPGRFSGRQFSNSRSEMNVSTLELGDSALYLCASSTGLAGGTSSYNEQFFGPGTRLTVL.

The rearrangement uses TRBV9 and TRBJ2-1; a possible D gene is TRBD2 (6 bases). Germline CDR1 reads SGDLS; CDR2 reads YYNGEE. V was cut by 0 bases and J by 7 bases, with 14 bases left in between. The CDR3 has 15 amino acids. CDR3 nucleotides: TGTGCCAGCAGCGTAGGCCTAGCGATGAGAAATGAGCAGTTCTTC. As protein: CASSVGLAMRNEQFF.

V usage is TRBV28 and J usage is TRBJ1-6; 7 bases map to TRBD1. The V segment lost 3 bases and the J segment 5 bases; nucleotides outside the gene matches: 4. The germline V gene has CDR1 MDHEN and CDR2 SYDVKM. This CDR3 comprises 15 residues. This CDR3 is CASSLQGVDNSPLHF. The CDR3, as DNA: TGTGCCAGCAGTTTGCAGGGGGTAGATAATTCACCCCTCCACTTT.